This is a list of T cell receptor beta chains from one sample in a study of cytomegalovirus exposure and HLA in healthy donors. Libraries were prepared by immunoSEQ multiplex PCR; TCRdb keeps only in-frame clonotypes and omits some of them. The table has fewer than 200,000 clones, roughly 76% seen once. Sequences were obtained from PBMCs. Receptors were obtained from a man aged 55 to 70 in good health and CMV-seronegative. CDR3s include the opening cysteine and the closing phenylalanine or tryptophan.

cdr3_aa v_call
CASSLGGTFTDTQYF TRBV5-4
CASSMRRGSGRGTDTQYF TRBV19
CASGTGEGNEQFF TRBV5-1
CAWSLLAAGTQYF TRBV30
CASSTEGGGTEAFF TRBV7-9
CASSVAIGGYEQYF TRBV9
CASSSPGGGWVYEQFF TRBV27
CASSLGDSGGNYGYTF TRBV5-1
CASSDEEGASTDTQYF TRBV6-4
CASSLVGQGAADTQYF TRBV5-6
CASSQEPEASSYNEQFF TRBV4-3
CASSGLAGRIEQYF TRBV2
CASRGRGNQPQHF TRBV6-1
CSSSFPDQPQHF TRBV7-9
CASSQAVGLAGGGTDTQYF TRBV4-1
CASSEARMVGPQHF TRBV2
CSSRTDRAGNTIYF TRBV7-9
CASSLSGTGGREKLFF TRBV27
CASSFRDQPQHF TRBV7-9
CASSDASRAGGSYEQYF TRBV6-1
CASSLDGDLWSEAFF TRBV7-9
CASRSSSSGSYNEQFF TRBV16
CSSSAGQVAGYEQYF TRBV7-9
CASSQDSPGEPIRTYEQYF TRBV4-3